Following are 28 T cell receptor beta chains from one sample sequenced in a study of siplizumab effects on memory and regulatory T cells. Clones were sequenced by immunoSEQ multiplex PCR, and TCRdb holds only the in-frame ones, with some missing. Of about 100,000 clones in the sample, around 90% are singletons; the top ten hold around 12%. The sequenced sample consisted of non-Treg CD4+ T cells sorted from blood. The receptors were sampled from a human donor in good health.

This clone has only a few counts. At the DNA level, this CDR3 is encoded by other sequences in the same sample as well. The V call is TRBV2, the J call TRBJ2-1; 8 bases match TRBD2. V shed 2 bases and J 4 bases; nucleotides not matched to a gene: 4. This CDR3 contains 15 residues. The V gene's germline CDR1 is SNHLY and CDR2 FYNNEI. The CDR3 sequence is CASSELAGPYNEQFF. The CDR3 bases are TGTGCCAGCAGTGAATTAGCGGGGCCTTACAATGAGCAGTTCTTC.

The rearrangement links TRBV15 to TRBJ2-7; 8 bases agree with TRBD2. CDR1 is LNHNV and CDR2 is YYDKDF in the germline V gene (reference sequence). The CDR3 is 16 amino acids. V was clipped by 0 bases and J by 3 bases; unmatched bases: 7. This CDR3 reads CATSRERSREGYEQYF. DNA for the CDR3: TGTGCCACCAGCAGAGAACGCAGTCGGGAGGGCTACGAGCAGTACTTC.

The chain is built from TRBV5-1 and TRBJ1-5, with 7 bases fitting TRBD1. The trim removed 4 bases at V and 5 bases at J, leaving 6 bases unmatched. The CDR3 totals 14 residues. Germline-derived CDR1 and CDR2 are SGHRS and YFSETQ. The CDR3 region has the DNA TGCGCCAGCAGCCTGGGACAGCCCGATCAGCCCCAGCATTTT. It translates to CASSLGQPDQPQHF. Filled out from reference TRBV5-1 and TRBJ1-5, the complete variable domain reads KAGVTQTPRYLIKTRGQQVTLSCSPISGHRSVSWYQQTPGQGLQFLFEYFSETQRNKGNFPGRFSGRQFSNSRSEMNVSTLELGDSALYLCASSLGQPDQPQHFGDGTRLSIL.

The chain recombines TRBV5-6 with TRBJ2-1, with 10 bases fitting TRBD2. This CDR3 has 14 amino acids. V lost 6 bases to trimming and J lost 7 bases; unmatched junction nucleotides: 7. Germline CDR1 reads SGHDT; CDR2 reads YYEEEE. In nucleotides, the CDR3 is TGTGCCAGCAAACCGGGACTAGCGCCAAATGAGCAGTTCTTC. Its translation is CASKPGLAPNEQFF.

This CDR3 reads CASSPRLNSYEQYF. DNA for the CDR3: TGTGCCAGCAGCCCCCGACTGAACTCCTACGAGCAGTACTTC. The V and J genes are TRBV9 and TRBJ2-7; D remains unclear. This CDR3 spans 14 amino acids. Germline lookup yields CDR1 SGDLS and CDR2 YYNGEE. Trimming cost V 4 bases and J 0 bases, with 11 bases left between them.

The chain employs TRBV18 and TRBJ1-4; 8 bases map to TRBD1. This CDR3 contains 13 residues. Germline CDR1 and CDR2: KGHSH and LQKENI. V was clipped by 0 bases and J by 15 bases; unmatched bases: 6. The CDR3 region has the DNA TGTGCCAGCTCACCACCGGGACAGGCTTCTATGTTTTTT. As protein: CASSPPGQASMFF.

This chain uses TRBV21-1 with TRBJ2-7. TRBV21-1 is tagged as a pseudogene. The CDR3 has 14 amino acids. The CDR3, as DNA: TGTGCCAGCAGATTATGGGACGGTACCTGGGAGCAGTACTTC. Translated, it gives CASRLWDGTWEQYF.

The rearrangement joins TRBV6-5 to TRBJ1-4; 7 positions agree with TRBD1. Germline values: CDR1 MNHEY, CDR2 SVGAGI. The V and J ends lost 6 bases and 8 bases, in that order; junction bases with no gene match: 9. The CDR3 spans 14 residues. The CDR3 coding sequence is TGTGCCAGCAGCCTAGGGGGCCCGGCGGAAAAACTGTTTTTT. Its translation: CASSLGGPAEKLFF.

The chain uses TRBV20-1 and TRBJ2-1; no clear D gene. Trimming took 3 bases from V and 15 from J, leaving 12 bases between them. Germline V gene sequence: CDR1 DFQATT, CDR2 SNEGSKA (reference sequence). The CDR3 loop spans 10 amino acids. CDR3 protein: CSARNQFGFF. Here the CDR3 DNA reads TGCAGTGCTAGGAACCAGTTTGGGTTCTTC.

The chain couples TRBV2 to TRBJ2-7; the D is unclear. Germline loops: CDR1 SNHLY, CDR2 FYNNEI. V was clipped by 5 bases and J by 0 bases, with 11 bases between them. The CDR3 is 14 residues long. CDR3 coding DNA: TGTGCCAGCAGTCTCAGTAGGAGCTCCTACGAGCAGTACTTC. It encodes CASSLSRSSYEQYF.

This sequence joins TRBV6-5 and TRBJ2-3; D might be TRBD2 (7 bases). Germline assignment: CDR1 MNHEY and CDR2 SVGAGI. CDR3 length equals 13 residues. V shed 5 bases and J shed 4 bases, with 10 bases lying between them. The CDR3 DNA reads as TGTGCCAGCAGTAGGGGGGGGGCAGATACGCAGTATTTT. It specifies CASSRGGADTQYF.

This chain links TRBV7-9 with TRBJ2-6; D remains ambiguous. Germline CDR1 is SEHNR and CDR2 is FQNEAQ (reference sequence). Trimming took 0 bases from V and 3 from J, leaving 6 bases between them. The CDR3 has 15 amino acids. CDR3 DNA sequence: TGTGCCAGCAGCTTAGCAGTCCTTGGGGCCAACGTCCTGACTTTC. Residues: CASSLAVLGANVLTF.

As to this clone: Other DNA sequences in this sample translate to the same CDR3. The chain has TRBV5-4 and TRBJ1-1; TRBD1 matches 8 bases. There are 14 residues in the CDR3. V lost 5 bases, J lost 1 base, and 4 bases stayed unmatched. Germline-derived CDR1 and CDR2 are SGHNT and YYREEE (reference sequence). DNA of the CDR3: TGTGCCAGCAGAGAGGGACAGGAGAACACTGAAGCTTTCTTT. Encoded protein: CASREGQENTEAFF.

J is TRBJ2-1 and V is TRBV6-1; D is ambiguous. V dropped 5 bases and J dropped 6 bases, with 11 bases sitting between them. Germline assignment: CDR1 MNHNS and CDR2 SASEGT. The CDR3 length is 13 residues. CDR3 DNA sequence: TGTGCCAGCAGTCAGTCAAGTGGCAATGAGCAGTTCTTC. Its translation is CASSQSSGNEQFF.

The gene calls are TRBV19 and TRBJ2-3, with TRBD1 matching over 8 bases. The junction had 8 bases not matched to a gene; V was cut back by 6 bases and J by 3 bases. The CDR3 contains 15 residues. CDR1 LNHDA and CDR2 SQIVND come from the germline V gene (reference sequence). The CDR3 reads CASRETGEVTDTQYF. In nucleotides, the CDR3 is TGTGCCAGTAGGGAGACAGGGGAGGTGACAGATACGCAGTATTTT.

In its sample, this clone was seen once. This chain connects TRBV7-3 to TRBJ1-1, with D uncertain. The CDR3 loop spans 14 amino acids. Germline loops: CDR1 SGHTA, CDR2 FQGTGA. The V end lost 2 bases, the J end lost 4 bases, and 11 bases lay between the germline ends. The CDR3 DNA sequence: TGTGCCAGCAGCTTAGAGGGAAGTGGCACTGAAGCTTTCTTT. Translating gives CASSLEGSGTEAFF.

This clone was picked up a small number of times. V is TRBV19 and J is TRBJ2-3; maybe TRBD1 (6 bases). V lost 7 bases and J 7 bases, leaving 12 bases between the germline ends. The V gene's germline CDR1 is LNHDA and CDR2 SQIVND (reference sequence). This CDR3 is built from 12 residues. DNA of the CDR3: TGTGCCAGTACAACAGGGAGTAATACGCAGTATTTT. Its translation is CASTTGSNTQYF.

CDR3: CRSTEGEDTGELFF. CDR3 DNA: TGCAGGTCGACCGAAGGAGAGGACACCGGGGAGCTGTTTTTT. The rearrangement links TRBV29-1 to TRBJ2-2, with D hard to call. The germline V gene encodes CDR1 SQVTM and CDR2 ANQGSEA. The CDR3 is 14 amino acids.

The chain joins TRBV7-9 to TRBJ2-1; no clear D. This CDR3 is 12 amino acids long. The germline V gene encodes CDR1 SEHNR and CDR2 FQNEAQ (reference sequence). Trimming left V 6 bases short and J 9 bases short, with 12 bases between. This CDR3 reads CASSSSSGEQFF. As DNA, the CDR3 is TGTGCCAGCAGTTCTAGTTCTGGTGAGCAGTTCTTC.

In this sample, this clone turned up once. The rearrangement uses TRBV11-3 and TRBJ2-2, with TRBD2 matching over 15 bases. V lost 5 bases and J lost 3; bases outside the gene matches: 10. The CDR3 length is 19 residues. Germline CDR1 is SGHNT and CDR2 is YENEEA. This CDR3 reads CASSTTGTSGRLYTGELFF. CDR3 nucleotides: TGTGCCAGCAGCACAACCGGGACTAGCGGGAGGCTCTACACCGGGGAGCTGTTTTTT.

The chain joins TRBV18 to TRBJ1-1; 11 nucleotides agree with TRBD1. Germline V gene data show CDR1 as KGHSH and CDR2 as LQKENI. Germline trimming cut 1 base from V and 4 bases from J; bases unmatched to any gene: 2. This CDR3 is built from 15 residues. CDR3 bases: TGTGCCAGCTCACCACAAGGGACAGGGGGCACTGAAGCTTTCTTT. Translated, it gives CASSPQGTGGTEAFF.

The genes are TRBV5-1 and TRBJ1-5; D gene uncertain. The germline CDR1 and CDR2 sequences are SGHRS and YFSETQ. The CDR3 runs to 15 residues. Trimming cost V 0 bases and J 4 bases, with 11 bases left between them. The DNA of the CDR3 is TGCGCCAGCAGCTTGGCCCCCAATTTGAATCAGCCCCAGCATTTT. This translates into CASSLAPNLNQPQHF.

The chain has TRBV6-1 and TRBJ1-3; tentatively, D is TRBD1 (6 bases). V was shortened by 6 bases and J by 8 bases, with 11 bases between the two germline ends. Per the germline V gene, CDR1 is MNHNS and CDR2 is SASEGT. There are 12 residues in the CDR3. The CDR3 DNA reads TGTGCCAGCAGCGAGGACAGTTACACCATATATTTT. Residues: CASSEDSYTIYF.

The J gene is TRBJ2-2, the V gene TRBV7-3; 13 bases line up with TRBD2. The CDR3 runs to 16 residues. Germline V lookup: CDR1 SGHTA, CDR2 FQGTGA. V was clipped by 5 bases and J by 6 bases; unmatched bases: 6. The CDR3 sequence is CASSQTSGRASGELFF. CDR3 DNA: TGTGCCAGCAGCCAAACTAGCGGGAGGGCCTCCGGGGAGCTGTTTTTT.

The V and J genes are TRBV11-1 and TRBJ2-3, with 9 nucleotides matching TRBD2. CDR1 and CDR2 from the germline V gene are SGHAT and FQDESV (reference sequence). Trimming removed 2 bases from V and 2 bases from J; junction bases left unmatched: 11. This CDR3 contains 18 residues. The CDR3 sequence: CASSLFLRLAENTDTQYF. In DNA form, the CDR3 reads TGTGCCAGCAGCTTATTCTTGCGACTAGCGGAAAACACAGATACGCAGTATTTT.

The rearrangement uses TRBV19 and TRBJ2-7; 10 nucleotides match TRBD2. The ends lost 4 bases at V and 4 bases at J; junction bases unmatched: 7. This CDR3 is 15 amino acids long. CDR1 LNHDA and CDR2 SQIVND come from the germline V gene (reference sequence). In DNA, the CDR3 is TGTGCCAGTAGTAGTAAACCTAGCGGGAGTTACGAGCAGTACTTC. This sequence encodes CASSSKPSGSYEQYF.

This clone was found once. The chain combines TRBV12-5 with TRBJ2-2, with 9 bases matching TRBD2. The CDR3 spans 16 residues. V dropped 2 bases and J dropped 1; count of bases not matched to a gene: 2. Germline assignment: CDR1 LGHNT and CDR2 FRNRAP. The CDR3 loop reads CASGLPLAGNTGELFF. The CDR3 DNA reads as TGTGCTAGTGGTTTGCCACTAGCGGGGAACACCGGGGAGCTGTTTTTT.

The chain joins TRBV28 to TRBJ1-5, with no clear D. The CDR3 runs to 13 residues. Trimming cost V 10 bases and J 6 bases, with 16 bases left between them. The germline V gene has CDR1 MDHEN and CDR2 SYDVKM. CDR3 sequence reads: CATRVQSGQPQHF. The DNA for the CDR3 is TGTGCCACGCGGGTCCAATCGGGTCAGCCCCAGCATTTT. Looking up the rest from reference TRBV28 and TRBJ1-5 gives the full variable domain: DVKVTQSSRYLVKRTGEKVFLECVQDMDHENMFWYRQDPGLGLRLIYFSYDVKMKEKGDIPEGYSVSREKKERFSLILESASTNQTSMYLCATRVQSGQPQHFGDGTRLSIL.